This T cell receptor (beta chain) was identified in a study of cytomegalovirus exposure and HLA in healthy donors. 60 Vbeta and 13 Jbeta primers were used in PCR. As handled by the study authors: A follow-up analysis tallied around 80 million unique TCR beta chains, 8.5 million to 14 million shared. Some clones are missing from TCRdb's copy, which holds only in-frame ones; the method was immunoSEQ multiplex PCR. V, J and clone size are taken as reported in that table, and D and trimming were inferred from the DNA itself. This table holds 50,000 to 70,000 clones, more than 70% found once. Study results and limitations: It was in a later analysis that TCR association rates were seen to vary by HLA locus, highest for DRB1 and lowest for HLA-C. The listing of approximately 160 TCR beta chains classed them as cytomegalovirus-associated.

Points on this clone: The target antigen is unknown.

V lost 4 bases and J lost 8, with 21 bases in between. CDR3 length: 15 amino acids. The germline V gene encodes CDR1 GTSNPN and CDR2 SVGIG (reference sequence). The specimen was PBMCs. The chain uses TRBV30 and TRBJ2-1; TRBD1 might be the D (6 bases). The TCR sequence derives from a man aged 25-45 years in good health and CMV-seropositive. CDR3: CAWIPGASLSDEQFF. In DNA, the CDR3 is TGTGCCTGGATTCCAGGGGCCAGCCTTTCGGATGAGCAGTTCTTC. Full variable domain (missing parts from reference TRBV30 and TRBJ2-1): SQTIHQWPATLVQPVGSPLSLECTVEGTSNPNLYWYRQAAGRGLQLLFYSVGIGQISSEVPQNLSASRPQDRQFILSSKKLLLSDSGFYLCAWIPGASLSDEQFFGPGTRLTVL.